The TCR beta chain under discussion was sequenced for a study of human T cells and chemical hapten exposure. Findings and caveats of the study: TCRs whose frequency exceeded 1 in 1000 remained the same following DPC sensitization.

The time point here: patch test 2, 6 weeks after DPC sensitization. Treatment specified: therapeutic diphenylcyclopropenone sensitization with weekly scalp DPC. TCRdb re-called the RACE reads through MiXCR, storing one row per CDR3 protein. The table records about 42,000 distinct CDR3 sequences, about 9.8% of them present only once. This clonotype occurred many times. Antigen unknown. This TCR was recovered from a woman between 40 and 55 years old with alopecia areata. Some clones in this sample may be carry-over from other donors' samples. The source was whole blood, collected in connection with sensitization to the hapten diphenylcyclopropenone (DPC).

CDR3 nucleotide sequence: TGTGCCATCCCCTTGGCGGACAGGGGCAGCCCAGGCACCCTCATAACTAAGAATGAGCAGTTCTTC. This encodes CAIPLADRGSPGTLITKNEQFF. V usage is TRBV5-6 and J usage is TRBJ2-1; 9 bases are shared with TRBD1. V shed 9 bases and J 7 bases; nucleotides not matched to a gene: 35. Germline assignment: CDR1 SGHDT and CDR2 YYEEEE. CDR3 length equals 22 residues.